This T cell receptor beta chain was sequenced during a study of identical twins. This clonotype was observed a handful of times. Its antigen remains unknown. General study points: Donors were not followed over many years; analysis was cross-sectional.

Template switching supplied a universal primer site; unique molecular identifiers were carried on the cDNA. TCRdb reprocessed the 5' RACE reads with MiXCR, giving one entry per CDR3 protein. The table records about 240,000 distinct CDR3 sequences, 10% of them present only once. Only healthy Caucasians were included as donors. The receptor comes from a man over 45 in good health. Source material: memory T cells sorted from blood.

The CDR3: CASSGGTGDTEAFF. CDR3 DNA sequence: TGTGCCAGCAGTGGGGGGACAGGGGACACTGAAGCTTTCTTT. This sequence joins TRBV12-3 or TRBV12-4 and TRBJ1-1, with 10 bases aligning to TRBD1. CDR3 length equals 14 residues. Trimming removed 5 bases from V and 3 bases from J; junction bases left unmatched: 3.